These 8 T cell receptor beta chains came from one sample sequenced in a study of blood T cell repertoires in COVID-19. Measured with immunoSEQ multiplex PCR; TCRdb has only the in-frame clones, and not every one. The sample consists of a few hundred thousand clones, 70% to 90% of them appearing once. The source material was peripheral blood. These receptors were collected from a man aged 35 to 55 with acute or convalescent COVID-19.

The rearrangement joins TRBV27 to TRBJ2-7; D is perhaps TRBD2 (6 bases). The CDR3 is made up of 16 amino acids. Trimming took off 7 bases at V and 2 bases at J, with 21 bases between the two ends. The germline V gene encodes CDR1 MNHEY and CDR2 SMNVEV (reference sequence). The DNA for the CDR3 is TGTGCCAGCATTGGACTGCGGAGGGGAGGACCCTACGAGCAGTACTTC. Amino acid sequence: CASIGLRRGGPYEQYF.

This chain uses TRBV18 with TRBJ2-7; possible D gene TRBD2, 5 bases. Germline CDR1 is KGHSH and CDR2 is LQKENI. Trimming took off 3 bases at V and 6 bases at J, with 12 bases between the two ends. CDR3 length: 13 residues. CDR3 nucleotides: TGTGCCAGCTCACCGGCGGGTAATTCCGAGCAGTACTTC. This sequence encodes CASSPAGNSEQYF.

This chain connects TRBV18 to TRBJ2-1, with 10 bases lining up with TRBD1. The CDR3 covers 17 residues. With V trimmed by 0 bases and J by 6 bases, 8 bases remained unmatched. CDR1 KGHSH and CDR2 LQKENI come from the germline V gene. CDR3 DNA sequence: TGTGCCAGCTCACCACCGGTAGGGACAGGGGTTATCAATGAGCAGTTCTTC. Protein product: CASSPPVGTGVINEQFF.

This clone was counted between two and nine times. In nucleotides, the CDR3 is TGTGCCAGCAGGGAGACTACAGGGCGGGACACTGAAGCTTTCTTT. Translating gives CASRETTGRDTEAFF. The chain combines TRBV6-6 with TRBJ1-1; D is possibly TRBD1 (6 bases). The CDR3 has 15 residues. V lost 6 bases and J 3 bases, leaving 17 bases between the germline ends. CDR1 and CDR2 (germline): MNHNY, SVGAGI (reference sequence).

This clone was seen only a few times. V usage is TRBV2 and J usage is TRBJ1-2, with 7 bases matching TRBD1. Germline CDR1 reads SNHLY; CDR2 reads FYNNEI. V shed 2 bases and J 8 bases; nucleotides not matched to a gene: 8. The CDR3 totals 14 residues. The CDR3 loop reads CASSELVTGQGYTF. For the CDR3, the DNA is TGTGCCAGCAGTGAACTAGTGACAGGGCAAGGCTACACCTTC.

V and J are TRBV7-6 and TRBJ2-7; D unclear. Trimming took off 5 bases at V and 3 bases at J, with 8 bases between the two ends. The CDR3 has 12 amino acids. Per germline, CDR1 SGHVS and CDR2 FNYEAQ. CDR3 in DNA: TGTGCCAGCAGCAACGCAGACTACGAGCAGTACTTC. It encodes CASSNADYEQYF.

This CDR3 reads CASSLIGDSPLHF. CDR3 bases: TGTGCCAGCAGCCTTATCGGTGATTCACCCCTCCACTTT. V usage is TRBV7-9 and J usage is TRBJ1-6, with D hard to call. The ends were cut back, 5 bases at V and 8 bases at J, with 10 bases in the middle. Looked up from germline, CDR1 is SEHNR and CDR2 is FQNEAQ (reference sequence). The CDR3 length is 13 residues.

This clone was found a few times. This chain uses TRBV6-1 with TRBJ1-5, with TRBD1 matching 8 bases. This CDR3 spans 17 amino acids. V gave up 4 bases and J gave up 5 bases; unmatched junction bases: 13. Germline loops: CDR1 MNHNS, CDR2 SASEGT. CDR3 nucleotide sequence: TGTGCCAGCAGTGGGAGGGCCTCAGGGGGCGGTGATCAGCCCCAGCATTTT. Protein product: CASSGRASGGGDQPQHF.